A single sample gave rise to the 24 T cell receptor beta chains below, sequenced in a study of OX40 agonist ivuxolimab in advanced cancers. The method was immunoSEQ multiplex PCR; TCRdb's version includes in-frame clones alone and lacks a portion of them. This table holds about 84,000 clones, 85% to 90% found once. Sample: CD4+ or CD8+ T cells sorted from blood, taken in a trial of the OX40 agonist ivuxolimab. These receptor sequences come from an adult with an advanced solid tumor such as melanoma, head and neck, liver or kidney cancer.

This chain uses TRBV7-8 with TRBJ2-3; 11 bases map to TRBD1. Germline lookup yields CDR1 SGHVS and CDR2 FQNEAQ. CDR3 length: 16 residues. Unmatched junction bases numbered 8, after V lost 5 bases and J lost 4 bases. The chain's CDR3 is CASSTRDRGLADTQYF. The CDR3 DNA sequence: TGTGCCAGCAGCACCAGGGACAGGGGGTTGGCAGATACGCAGTATTTT. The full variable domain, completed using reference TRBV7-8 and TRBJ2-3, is GAGVSQSPRYKVAKRGQDVALRCDPISGHVSLFWYQQALGQGPEFLTYFQNEAQLDKSGLPSDRFFAERPEGSVSTLKIQRTQQEDSAVYLCASSTRDRGLADTQYFGPGTRLTVL.

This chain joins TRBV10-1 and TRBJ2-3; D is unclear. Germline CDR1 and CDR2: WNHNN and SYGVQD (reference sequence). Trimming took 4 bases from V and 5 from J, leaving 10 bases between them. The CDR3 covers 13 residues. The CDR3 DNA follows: TGCGCCAGCAGTGGTTACCAGAAAGATACGCAGTATTTT. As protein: CASSGYQKDTQYF.

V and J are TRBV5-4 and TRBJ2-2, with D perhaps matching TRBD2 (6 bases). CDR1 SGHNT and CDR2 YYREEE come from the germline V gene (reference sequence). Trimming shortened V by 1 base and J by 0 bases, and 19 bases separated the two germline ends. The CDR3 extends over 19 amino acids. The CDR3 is CASSLIFGGRDANTGELFF. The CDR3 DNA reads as TGTGCCAGCAGCTTGATATTCGGGGGACGAGACGCGAACACCGGGGAGCTGTTTTTT.

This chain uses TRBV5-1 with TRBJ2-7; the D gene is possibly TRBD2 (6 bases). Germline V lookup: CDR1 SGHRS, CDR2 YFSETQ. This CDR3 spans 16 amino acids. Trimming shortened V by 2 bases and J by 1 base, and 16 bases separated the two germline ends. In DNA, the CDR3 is TGCGCCAGCAGCTTCGGGGACGGGAGCGATTCCTACGAGCAGTACTTC. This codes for CASSFGDGSDSYEQYF. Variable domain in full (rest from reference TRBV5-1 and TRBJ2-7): KAGVTQTPRYLIKTRGQQVTLSCSPISGHRSVSWYQQTPGQGLQFLFEYFSETQRNKGNFPGRFSGRQFSNSRSEMNVSTLELGDSALYLCASSFGDGSDSYEQYFGPGTRLTVT.

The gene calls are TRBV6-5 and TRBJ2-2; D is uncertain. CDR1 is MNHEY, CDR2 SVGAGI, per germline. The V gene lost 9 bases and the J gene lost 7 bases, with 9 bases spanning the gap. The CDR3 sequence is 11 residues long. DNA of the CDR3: TGTGCCAGTTTTGAGCACGGGGAGCTGTTTTTT. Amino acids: CASFEHGELFF.

CDR3 sequence (DNA): TGTGCCAGCAGCTTAGTGGGGACAAGTACCTACGAGCAGTACTTC. It codes for CASSLVGTSTYEQYF. This sequence joins TRBV7-2 and TRBJ2-7; tentative D call: TRBD1 (6 bases). The germline V and J ends were trimmed by 1 base and 2 bases, with 12 bases remaining between them. The CDR3 is made up of 15 amino acids. CDR1 is SGHTA, CDR2 FQGNSA, per germline.

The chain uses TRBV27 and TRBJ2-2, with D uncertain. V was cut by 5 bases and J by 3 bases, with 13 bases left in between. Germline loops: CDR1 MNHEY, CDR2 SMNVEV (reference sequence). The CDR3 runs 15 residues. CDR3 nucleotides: TGTGCCAGCAGTATCGATGCGACCCACACCGGGGAGCTGTTTTTT. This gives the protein CASSIDATHTGELFF.

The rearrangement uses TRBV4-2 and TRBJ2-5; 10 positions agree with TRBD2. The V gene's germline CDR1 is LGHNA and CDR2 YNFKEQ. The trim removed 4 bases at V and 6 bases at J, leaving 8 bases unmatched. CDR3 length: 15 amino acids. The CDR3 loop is CASSPQRGGVQTQYF. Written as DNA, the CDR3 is TGTGCCAGCAGCCCTCAGCGGGGGGGCGTGCAGACCCAGTACTTC.

CDR3 region: CASSSSGAFYEQYF. The CDR3 nucleotides are TGTGCCAGTAGTAGTTCGGGGGCCTTCTACGAGCAGTACTTC. The rearrangement links TRBV19 to TRBJ2-7; D possibly matches TRBD1 or TRBD2 (6 bases each). V lost 4 bases and J 3 bases, leaving 13 bases between the germline ends. Germline CDR1 is LNHDA and CDR2 is SQIVND (reference sequence). CDR3 length equals 14 residues.

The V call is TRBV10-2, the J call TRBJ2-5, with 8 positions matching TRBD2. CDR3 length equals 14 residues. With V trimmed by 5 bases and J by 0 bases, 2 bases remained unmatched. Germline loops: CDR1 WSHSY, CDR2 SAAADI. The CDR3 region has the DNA TGCGCCAGCAGTAGCGGGGGACACCAAGAGACCCAGTACTTC. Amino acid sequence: CASSSGGHQETQYF.

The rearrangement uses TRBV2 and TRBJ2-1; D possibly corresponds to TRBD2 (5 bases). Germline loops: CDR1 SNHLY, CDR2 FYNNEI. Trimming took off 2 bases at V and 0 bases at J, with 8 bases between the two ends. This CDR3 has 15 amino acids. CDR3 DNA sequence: TGTGCCAGCAGTGAACTGGGGAGCTCCTACAATGAGCAGTTCTTC. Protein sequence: CASSELGSSYNEQFF.

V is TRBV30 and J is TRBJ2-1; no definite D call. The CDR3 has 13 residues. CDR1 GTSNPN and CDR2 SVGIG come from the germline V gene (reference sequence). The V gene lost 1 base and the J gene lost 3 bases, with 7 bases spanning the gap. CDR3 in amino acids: CAWSGGIYNEQFF. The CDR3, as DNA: TGTGCCTGGAGTGGTGGCATCTACAATGAGCAGTTCTTC.

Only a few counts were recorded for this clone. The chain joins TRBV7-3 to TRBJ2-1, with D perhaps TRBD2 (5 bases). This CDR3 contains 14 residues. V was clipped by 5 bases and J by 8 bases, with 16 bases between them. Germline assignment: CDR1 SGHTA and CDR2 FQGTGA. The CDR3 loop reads CASSPGGLAYEQFF. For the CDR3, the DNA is TGTGCCAGCAGCCCCGGAGGTCTAGCCTATGAGCAGTTCTTC.

DNA for the CDR3: TGCAGCGTCAGCTCCGGGGTCGGGACTGGAAACACCATATATTTT. It is translated as CSVSSGVGTGNTIYF. This chain links TRBV29-1 with TRBJ1-3; no definite D call. Trimming stripped 6 bases from V and 2 bases from J, with 17 bases between. Germline CDR1 reads SQVTM; CDR2 reads ANQGSEA. This CDR3 spans 15 amino acids.

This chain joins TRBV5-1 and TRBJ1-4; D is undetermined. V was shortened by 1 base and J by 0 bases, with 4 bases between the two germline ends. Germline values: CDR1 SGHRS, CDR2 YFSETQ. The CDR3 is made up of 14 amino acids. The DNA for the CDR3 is TGCGCCAGCAGCTTGTCTGCAACTAATGAAAAACTGTTTTTT. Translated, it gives CASSLSATNEKLFF.

The chain's CDR3 is CASSLGAAGGNTIYF. DNA of the CDR3: TGTGCCAGCAGCTTAGGCGCGGCGGGTGGAAACACCATATATTTT. The gene calls are TRBV11-3 and TRBJ1-3; D unclear. The V end was cut by 1 base, the J end by 3 bases, with 10 bases between. The CDR3 has 15 amino acids. Germline CDR1 SGHNT, CDR2 YENEEA.

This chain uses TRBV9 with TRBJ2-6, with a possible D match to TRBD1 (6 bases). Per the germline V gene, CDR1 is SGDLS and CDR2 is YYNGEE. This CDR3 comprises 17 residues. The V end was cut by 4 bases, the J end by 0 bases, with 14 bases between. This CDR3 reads CASSPQGQSSGANVLTF. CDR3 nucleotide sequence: TGTGCCAGCAGCCCACAGGGACAATCCTCTGGGGCCAACGTCCTGACTTTC.

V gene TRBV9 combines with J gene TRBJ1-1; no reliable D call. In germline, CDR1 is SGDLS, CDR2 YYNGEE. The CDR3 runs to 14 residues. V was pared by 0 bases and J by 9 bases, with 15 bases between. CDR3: CASSVVSDGTQAFF. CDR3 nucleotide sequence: TGTGCCAGCAGCGTAGTCTCGGACGGAACACAAGCTTTCTTT.

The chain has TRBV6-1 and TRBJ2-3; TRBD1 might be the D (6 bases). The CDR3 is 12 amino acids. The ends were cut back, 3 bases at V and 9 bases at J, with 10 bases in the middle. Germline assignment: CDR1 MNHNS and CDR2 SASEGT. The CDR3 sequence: CASSDGQGTQYF. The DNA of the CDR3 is TGTGCCAGCAGTGATGGTCAGGGGACGCAGTATTTT.

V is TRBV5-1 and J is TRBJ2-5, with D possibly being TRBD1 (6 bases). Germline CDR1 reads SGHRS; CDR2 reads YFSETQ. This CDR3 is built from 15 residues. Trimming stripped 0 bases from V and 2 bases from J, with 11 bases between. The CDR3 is CASSLVPGQQETQYF. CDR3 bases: TGCGCCAGCAGCTTGGTCCCCGGACAGCAAGAGACCCAGTACTTC. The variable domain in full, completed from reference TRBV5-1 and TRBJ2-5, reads KAGVTQTPRYLIKTRGQQVTLSCSPISGHRSVSWYQQTPGQGLQFLFEYFSETQRNKGNFPGRFSGRQFSNSRSEMNVSTLELGDSALYLCASSLVPGQQETQYFGPGTRLLVL.

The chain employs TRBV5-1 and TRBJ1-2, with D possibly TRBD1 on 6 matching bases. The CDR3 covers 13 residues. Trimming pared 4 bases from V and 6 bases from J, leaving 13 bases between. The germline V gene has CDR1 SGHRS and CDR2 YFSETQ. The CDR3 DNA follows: TGCGCCAGCAGCATACAGGGAGAGGATGGCTACACCTTC. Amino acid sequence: CASSIQGEDGYTF. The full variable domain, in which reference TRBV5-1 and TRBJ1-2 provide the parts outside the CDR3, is KAGVTQTPRYLIKTRGQQVTLSCSPISGHRSVSWYQQTPGQGLQFLFEYFSETQRNKGNFPGRFSGRQFSNSRSEMNVSTLELGDSALYLCASSIQGEDGYTFGSGTRLTVV.

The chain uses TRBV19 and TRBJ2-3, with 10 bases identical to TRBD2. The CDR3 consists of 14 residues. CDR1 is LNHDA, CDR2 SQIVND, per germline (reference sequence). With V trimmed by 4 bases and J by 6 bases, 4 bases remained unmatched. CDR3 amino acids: CASSTGLAYDTQYF. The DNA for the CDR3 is TGTGCCAGTAGTACGGGACTAGCGTATGATACGCAGTATTTT.

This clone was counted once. The CDR3, as DNA: TGTGCCAGCTCTTACGCTTCTGGAAACACCATATATTTT. This codes for CASSYASGNTIYF. The chain couples TRBV18 to TRBJ1-3, with D unresolved. V was clipped by 6 bases and J by 1 base, with 7 bases between them. Per germline, CDR1 KGHSH and CDR2 LQKENI. The CDR3 is 13 amino acids.

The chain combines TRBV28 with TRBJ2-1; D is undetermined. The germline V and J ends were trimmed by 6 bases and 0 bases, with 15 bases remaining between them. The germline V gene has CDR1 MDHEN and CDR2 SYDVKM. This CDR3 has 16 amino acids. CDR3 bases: TGTGCCAGCAGGTCTCGATCCGCCAACTCCTACAATGAGCAGTTCTTC. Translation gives CASRSRSANSYNEQFF.